Presented here are 9 T cell receptor beta chains from one specimen sequenced in a study of T cells in Graves' hyperthyroidism and ophthalmopathy. Amplified TCR beta CDR3 regions came from RNA transcripts. TCR CDR3 regions were first amplified by RT-PCR with HTBI primers. MiXCR, applied by TCRdb to the multiplex PCR reads, yields one record per CDR3 protein. The sample lists approximately 700,000 distinct CDR3 sequences; roughly 15% were seen once. What was sequenced was blood. The receptors were sampled from a man aged 18 to 29 with Graves' hyperthyroidism.

At least ten counts were recorded for this clonotype. This rearrangement joins TRBV15 to TRBJ2-7; 10 bases are shared with TRBD1. J was trimmed by 0 bases and V by 5 bases; bases with no gene match: 4. Looked up from germline, CDR1 is LNHNV and CDR2 is YYDKDF (reference sequence). The CDR3 has 15 residues. The CDR3 bases are TGTGCCACCAGCGGTTGGGACAGGGGCTCCTACGAGCAGTACTTC. This gives the protein CATSGWDRGSYEQYF.

This clonotype came up a few times. This chain's CDR3 is CASSRSLHNEQFF. Written as DNA, the CDR3 is TGTGCCAGTAGTCGGAGTCTCCACAATGAGCAGTTCTTC. The J gene is TRBJ2-1, the V gene TRBV19; D is unclear. Looked up from germline, CDR1 is LNHDA and CDR2 is SQIVND (reference sequence). CDR3 length equals 13 residues. V shed 5 bases and J shed 5 bases, with 10 bases lying between them.

This clonotype was recorded at least ten times. The rearrangement joins TRBV5-1 to TRBJ2-1; D perhaps matches TRBD1 (6 bases). Germline CDR1 SGHRS, CDR2 YFSETQ. V lost 3 bases and J lost 6, with 16 bases in between. This CDR3 comprises 15 residues. Here the CDR3 reads CASSYIPGEANEQFF. CDR3 bases: TGCGCCAGCAGCTACATCCCAGGGGAAGCCAATGAGCAGTTCTTC.

In its sample, this clonotype was seen a few times. The rearrangement uses TRBV24-1 and TRBJ1-5; D is undetermined. The germline gives CDR1 KGHDR, CDR2 SFDVKD. Trimming took off 8 bases at V and 4 bases at J, with 8 bases between the two ends. The CDR3 has 12 residues. The CDR3 region is CATKDGNQPQHF. The CDR3 nucleotides are TGTGCCACCAAGGACGGTAATCAGCCCCAGCATTTT.

The chain recombines TRBV11-2 with TRBJ2-5, with 13 bases identical to TRBD2. The CDR3 is 19 amino acids. Germline trimming cut 4 bases from V and 5 bases from J; bases unmatched to any gene: 16. Germline loops: CDR1 SGHAT, CDR2 FQNNGV. The CDR3 sequence: CASSSAFGLAGVVGETQYF. The CDR3 DNA reads TGTGCCAGCAGCTCCGCCTTCGGACTAGCGGGAGTTGTGGGGGAGACCCAGTACTTC.

This clonotype was observed at least ten times. The chain carries TRBV28 and TRBJ1-5; D remains ambiguous. V lost 6 bases, J lost 4 bases, and 13 bases lay in between. Germline assignment: CDR1 MDHEN and CDR2 SYDVKM. The CDR3 length is 14 residues. CDR3 loop: CASSPRVPNQPQHF. As DNA, the CDR3 is TGTGCCAGCAGCCCGAGGGTCCCTAATCAGCCCCAGCATTTT. The full variable domain, rest sourced from reference TRBV28 and TRBJ1-5, is DVKVTQSSRYLVKRTGEKVFLECVQDMDHENMFWYRQDPGLGLRLIYFSYDVKMKEKGDIPEGYSVSREKKERFSLILESASTNQTSMYLCASSPRVPNQPQHFGDGTRLSIL.

The chain uses TRBV13 and TRBJ2-3; D is unclear. Judging by the DNA end, TRBJ1-5 fits better; the J call may be wrong. CDR1 and CDR2 from the germline V gene are PRHDT and FYEKMQ (reference sequence). CDR3 size: 13 residues. The CDR3 spells CASSPRRTDTQHF. In DNA, the CDR3 is TGTGCCAGCAGCCCCAGGCGCACAGATACGCAGCATTTT.

This clonotype showed up many times. This rearrangement joins TRBV27 to TRBJ2-3; TRBD2 aligns across 8 bases. The germline CDR1 and CDR2 sequences are MNHEY and SMNVEV (reference sequence). The CDR3 has 15 amino acids. The V and J ends lost 5 bases and 4 bases, in that order; junction bases with no gene match: 8. Here the CDR3 reads CASSPGGGSADTQYF. The CDR3 DNA is TGTGCCAGCAGTCCCGGGGGGGGTAGCGCAGATACGCAGTATTTT.

The genes are TRBV12-3 or TRBV12-4 and TRBJ1-4; D perhaps matches TRBD1 (5 bases). The CDR3 covers 14 residues. V lost 6 bases, J lost 6 bases, and 14 bases lay in between. The CDR3 region is CASSSGTEDEKLFF. The CDR3 coding sequence is TGTGCCAGCAGCTCCGGGACGGAAGATGAAAAACTGTTTTTT.